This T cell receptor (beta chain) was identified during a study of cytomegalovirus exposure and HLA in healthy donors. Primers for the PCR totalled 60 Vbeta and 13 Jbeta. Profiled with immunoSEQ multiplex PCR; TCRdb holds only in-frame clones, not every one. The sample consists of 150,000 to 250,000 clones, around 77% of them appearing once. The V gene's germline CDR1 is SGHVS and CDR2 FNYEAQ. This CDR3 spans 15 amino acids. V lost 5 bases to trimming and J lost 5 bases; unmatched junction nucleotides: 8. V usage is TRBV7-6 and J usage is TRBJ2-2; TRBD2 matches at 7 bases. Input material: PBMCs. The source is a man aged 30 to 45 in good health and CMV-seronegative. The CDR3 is CASSLKGSGTGELFF. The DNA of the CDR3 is TGTGCCAGCAGCCTTAAGGGTAGCGGGACCGGGGAGCTGTTTTTT.